This paragraph covers one T cell receptor beta chain sequence. Germline values: CDR1 SEHNR, CDR2 FQNEAQ (reference sequence). This CDR3 comprises 15 residues. The junction had 5 bases not matched to a gene; V was cut back by 5 bases and J by 1 base. The entry originates in a study of blood T cell repertoires in COVID-19. Per the original data handling: The authors estimated nucleated cell counts from reference gene primer amplification. The table came from immunoSEQ multiplex PCR; TCRdb's copy has only in-frame clones and leaves some out. D and trimming come from the DNA, and the V and J calls and clone size come from that table. The profile shows 210,000 or so clones, around 81% of them singletons. Recruitment covered about two dozen US areas and drew participants whose ages spanned roughly 18 to 100 years. Cohorts were determined from participant-reported clinical history.

The source material was PBMCs or T cells enriched from blood (not recorded which). The chain carries TRBV7-9 and TRBJ1-2; 9 bases agree with TRBD1. This sequence originates from a man younger than 45 with acute COVID-19. CDR3 sequence (DNA): TGTGCCAGCAGCCCGCGACAGGGGGGTAACTATGGCTACACCTTC. Amino acid sequence: CASSPRQGGNYGYTF.